These 26 T cell receptor beta chains originate from one sample sequenced in a study of blood T cells in healthy people across ages. The use of a sample-barcoded 5' primer and a J-beta primer mix characterized a second PCR of about 7 to 12 cycles. TCRdb reprocessed the 5' RACE reads via MiXCR and lists one record per CDR3 protein. The sample lists roughly 1.9 million distinct CDR3 sequences; 30% to 40% were seen once. The sequenced sample was blood. The receptor set was obtained from a human donor in good health.

This clonotype was recorded a few times. The V and J genes are TRBV20-1 and TRBJ2-7; 8 bases are a match to TRBD1. Matching the DNA end better, TRBJ2-1 makes the J call doubtful. Looked up from germline, CDR1 is DFQATT and CDR2 is SNEGSKA (reference sequence). The CDR3 is made up of 15 amino acids. The CDR3 reads CSARIRTGPNNEQFF. CDR3 nucleotides: TGCAGTGCTAGAATCCGGACAGGGCCGAACAATGAGCAGTTCTTC.

Worth noting for this clonotype: At one end the junction does not follow the germline gene, possibly because of a read error. The chain is built from TRBV4-3 and TRBJ2-5; 7 nucleotides agree with TRBD1. The DNA end is a closer match to TRBJ2-7, so the J assignment may be wrong. CDR1 and CDR2 from the germline V gene are LGHNA and YSLEER. The CDR3 sequence is 15 residues long. CDR3 sequence (DNA): TGCGCCAGCGGCCAAATCCGGGACAGATCCTACGAGCAGTACTTC. The encoded protein is CASGQIRDRSYEQYF.

The chain recombines TRBV28 with TRBJ2-1; D tentatively reads TRBD1 or TRBD2 (5 bases each). Germline loops: CDR1 MDHEN, CDR2 SYDVKM. CDR3 length: 15 amino acids. The V gene lost 7 bases and the J gene lost 7 bases, with 20 bases spanning the gap. The CDR3 reads CASTIGDGVLNEQFF. The CDR3 coding sequence is TGTGCCAGCACCATCGGGGACGGGGTTTTGAATGAGCAGTTCTTC. Complete variable domain (other parts from reference TRBV28 and TRBJ2-1): DVKVTQSSRYLVKRTGEKVFLECVQDMDHENMFWYRQDPGLGLRLIYFSYDVKMKEKGDIPEGYSVSREKKERFSLILESASTNQTSMYLCASTIGDGVLNEQFFGPGTRLTVL.

The chain employs TRBV29-1 and TRBJ2-5; 8 bases map to TRBD2. The CDR3 length is 12 residues. Germline V gene data show CDR1 as SQVTM and CDR2 as ANQGSEA. V shed 8 bases, J shed 4 bases, and the junction held 6 bases outside the gene matches. The CDR3 spells CSTGGVLETQYF. The CDR3, as DNA: TGCAGCACGGGAGGGGTTCTAGAGACCCAGTACTTC.

This clonotype was seen only a few times. The J gene is TRBJ2-5, the V gene TRBV29-1; the D call may be TRBD1 or TRBD2 (5 bases each). Per germline, CDR1 SQVTM and CDR2 ANQGSEA. The CDR3 loop spans 13 amino acids. Deletions cut 5 bases from V and 1 base from J, with 11 bases between. CDR3: CSVLSGGQETQYF. CDR3 in DNA: TGCAGCGTTTTGAGTGGGGGCCAAGAGACCCAGTACTTC.

This clonotype was recorded once. The chain uses TRBV6-2 or TRBV6-3 and TRBJ1-1; D might be TRBD1 (5 bases). The CDR3 is 14 residues long. The germline CDR1 and CDR2 sequences are MNHEY and SVGEGT. V lost 6 bases, J lost 6 bases, and 17 bases lay in between. In DNA form, the CDR3 reads TGTGCCAGCAGCGAACTTTCAGGGTATCCTGAAGCTTTCTTT. Amino acids: CASSELSGYPEAFF.

This clonotype turned up a few times. This chain joins TRBV7-2 and TRBJ2-7, with a tentative D call TRBD2 (6 bases). The CDR3 extends over 14 amino acids. Trimming cost V 5 bases and J 4 bases, with 15 bases left between them. Germline V gene data show CDR1 as SGHTA and CDR2 as FQGNSA. The DNA for the CDR3 is TGTGCCAGCAGCCGTCGCTCGGGGGAATACGAGCAGTACTTC. This encodes CASSRRSGEYEQYF.

The rearrangement joins TRBV3-1 to TRBJ2-1; tentative D call: TRBD1 (5 bases). This CDR3 is 11 amino acids long. CDR1 LGHDT and CDR2 YNNKEL come from the germline V gene (reference sequence). Trimming removed 2 bases from V and 14 bases from J, with 10 bases in between. The CDR3 sequence is CASSQSGNKFF. The CDR3 DNA reads as TGTGCCAGCAGCCAATCAGGGAATAAGTTCTTC.

V is TRBV7-9 and J is TRBJ2-1; 14 bases fit TRBD2. Trimming took 5 bases from V and 0 from J; bases not matched to a gene: 6. The germline CDR1 and CDR2 sequences are SEHNR and FQNEAQ (reference sequence). The CDR3 extends over 18 amino acids. The DNA of the CDR3 is TGTGCCAGCAGCCTTGGACTAGCGGGGGGAACCTCCTACAATGAGCAGTTCTTC. Its protein product is CASSLGLAGGTSYNEQFF.

J is TRBJ2-5 and V is TRBV12-3 or TRBV12-4; a weak D match, TRBD1 (6 bases). Trimming removed 6 bases from V and 4 bases from J, with 18 bases in between. This CDR3 region has 15 residues. CDR3 nucleotide sequence: TGTGCCAGCAGGCTAGGGACCTTCAGGGGAGAGACCCAGTACTTC. Amino acid sequence: CASRLGTFRGETQYF.

The J gene is TRBJ2-5, the V gene TRBV6-2 or TRBV6-3, with D unresolved. Germline values: CDR1 MNHEY, CDR2 SVGEGT. V was pared by 5 bases and J by 2 bases, with 12 bases between. The CDR3 is 14 residues long. The CDR3 nucleotides are TGTGCCAGCAGTCTATTAGGAGAACAAGAGACCCAGTACTTC. This translates into CASSLLGEQETQYF.

This clonotype was recorded a few times. The chain employs TRBV27 and TRBJ2-3, with TRBD2 matching over 12 bases. This CDR3 region has 17 residues. From germline, CDR1 is MNHEY and CDR2 SMNVEV (reference sequence). Trimming cost V 3 bases and J 1 base; bases outside gene matches: 5. DNA for the CDR3: TGTGCCAGCAGTTTTGAGACTAGCGGGGGAGGCACAGATACGCAGTATTTT. Protein product: CASSFETSGGGTDTQYF.

The V call is TRBV12-3 or TRBV12-4, the J call TRBJ2-1; 7 positions match TRBD2. CDR3 length: 17 amino acids. The V segment lost 0 bases and the J segment 3 bases; nucleotides outside the gene matches: 8. The chain's CDR3 is CASSLAQSLADYNEQFF. CDR3 DNA sequence: TGTGCCAGCAGTTTAGCTCAATCCCTAGCGGACTACAATGAGCAGTTCTTC.

The DNA of the CDR3 is TGCAGTGCTAGAGTACCTCCCGGGGATTACCGCTACGAGCAGTACTTC. Protein: CSARVPPGDYRYEQYF. The V gene is TRBV20-1, the J gene TRBJ2-7; D possibly corresponds to TRBD2 (5 bases). V was clipped by 1 base and J by 3 bases, with 19 bases between them. This CDR3 is 16 amino acids long. Germline CDR1 is DFQATT and CDR2 is SNEGSKA (reference sequence).

This clonotype showed up many times. This sequence joins TRBV18 and TRBJ1-2; D remains unclear. Germline CDR1 and CDR2: KGHSH and LQKENI. The CDR3 extends over 16 amino acids. The V end lost 4 bases, the J end lost 8 bases, and 23 bases lay between the germline ends. The CDR3 spells CASSLNTPSEGGGYTF. CDR3 in DNA: TGTGCCAGCTCACTAAATACCCCCTCCGAGGGAGGCGGCTACACCTTC.

V and J are TRBV4-3 and TRBJ2-5, with D perhaps matching TRBD1 or TRBD2 (5 bases each). Germline V CDR1 and CDR2: LGHNA, YSLEER. Between the trimmed V and J ends, which lost 0 bases and 5 bases, there was a span of 13 bases. The CDR3 consists of 15 residues. The DNA for the CDR3 is TGCGCCAGCAGCCAAGATTGGGGGAATCAGGAGACCCAGTACTTC. Translating gives CASSQDWGNQETQYF.

J is TRBJ2-5 and V is TRBV5-1, with D perhaps matching TRBD1 (6 bases). CDR1 and CDR2 (germline): SGHRS, YFSETQ. V was cut by 5 bases and J by 2 bases, with 16 bases left in between. The CDR3 covers 15 residues. The CDR3 DNA sequence: TGCGCCAGCAGTCGGGTGGGGGCCCCGCAAGAGACCCAGTACTTC. The encoded protein is CASSRVGAPQETQYF.

This clonotype was counted between two and nine times. V gene TRBV5-1 combines with J gene TRBJ2-7, with D maybe TRBD2 (5 bases). Germline V lookup: CDR1 SGHRS, CDR2 YFSETQ. V was trimmed by 3 bases and J by 2 bases, leaving 9 bases between them. There are 13 residues in the CDR3. The CDR3 reads CASSWTPPYEQYF. The DNA for the CDR3 is TGCGCCAGCAGCTGGACTCCCCCCTACGAGCAGTACTTC.

The genes are TRBV29-1 and TRBJ2-1; a possible D gene is TRBD1 (5 bases). The germline V gene encodes CDR1 SQVTM and CDR2 ANQGSEA. The CDR3 consists of 17 residues. Trimming stripped 3 bases from V and 3 bases from J, with 21 bases between. The chain's CDR3 is CSVDPHYRSTIYNEQFF. In nucleotides, the CDR3 is TGCAGCGTTGACCCTCACTACAGGTCGACGATCTACAATGAGCAGTTCTTC.

This clonotype was counted a few times. J is TRBJ1-1 and V is TRBV11-2; 7 bases line up with TRBD1. The ends lost 2 bases at V and 4 bases at J; junction bases unmatched: 7. The CDR3 runs 15 residues. CDR1 and CDR2 from the germline V gene are SGHAT and FQNNGV. CDR3 nucleotide sequence: TGTGCCAGCAGCTTATTTGGGACAGACCGCACTGAAGCTTTCTTT. Translation gives CASSLFGTDRTEAFF.

In its sample, this clonotype was seen a few times. The gene calls are TRBV6-6 and TRBJ1-5; D might be TRBD1 (5 bases). The CDR3 consists of 15 residues. Trimming shortened V by 6 bases and J by 0 bases, and 12 bases separated the two germline ends. Germline loops: CDR1 MNHNY, CDR2 SVGAGI (reference sequence). CDR3 amino acids: CASRAPRVSNQPQHF. The DNA of the CDR3 is TGTGCCAGCAGGGCACCCAGGGTTAGCAATCAGCCCCAGCATTTT.

This clonotype was seen a handful of times. The chain joins TRBV20-1 to TRBJ2-7, with 7 positions matching TRBD1. This CDR3 spans 15 amino acids. V lost 1 base to trimming and J lost 3 bases; unmatched junction nucleotides: 9. CDR1 and CDR2 (germline): DFQATT, SNEGSKA (reference sequence). The CDR3 coding sequence is TGCAGTGCTAGAGCACGACAGGGAATCCACTACGAGCAGTACTTC. Protein: CSARARQGIHYEQYF.

The chain employs TRBV6-6 and TRBJ2-7, with TRBD2 as a possible D gene (5 bases). The CDR3 is made up of 17 amino acids. Between the trimmed V and J ends, which lost 0 bases and 1 base, there was a span of 16 bases. CDR1 MNHNY and CDR2 SVGAGI come from the germline V gene (reference sequence). The CDR3 DNA is TGTGCCAGCAGTTACTCCCCCATTGGGAGCTTTTCCTACGAGCAGTACTTC. The encoded protein is CASSYSPIGSFSYEQYF.

This clonotype has at least ten counts. The chain couples TRBV20-1 to TRBJ2-5, with D possibly matching TRBD1 (6 bases). Germline-derived CDR1 and CDR2 are DFQATT and SNEGSKA (reference sequence). This CDR3 contains 13 residues. Trimming shortened V by 3 bases and J by 1 base, and 9 bases separated the two germline ends. This chain's CDR3 is CSASGGSQETQYF. The CDR3 DNA reads TGCAGTGCTAGTGGGGGCAGCCAAGAGACCCAGTACTTC.

This clonotype has more than one count but fewer than ten. The CDR3 region is CASSLDYTYNEQFF. In DNA, the CDR3 is TGTGCCAGCAGCTTAGACTATACCTACAATGAGCAGTTCTTC. The chain links TRBV5-5 to TRBJ2-1, with a possible D match to TRBD2 (5 bases). The germline CDR1 and CDR2 sequences are SGHKS and YYEKEE (reference sequence). V lost 2 bases, J lost 2 bases, and 8 bases lay in between. The CDR3 is made up of 14 amino acids. The variable domain in full, with the rest retrieved from reference TRBV5-5 and TRBJ2-1, is DAGVTQSPTHLIKTRGQQVTLRCSPISGHKSVSWYQQVLGQGPQFIFQYYEKEERGRGNFPDRFSARQFPNYSSELNVNALLLGDSALYLCASSLDYTYNEQFFGPGTRLTVL.

This clonotype was seen more than once but under ten times. The chain carries TRBV6-4 and TRBJ2-3, with 8 bases identical to TRBD1. The CDR3 runs to 15 residues. The J segment lost 3 bases and the V segment lost 2 bases, leaving 4 bases of the junction unmatched. The germline CDR1 and CDR2 sequences are MRHNA and SNTAGT. CDR3 DNA sequence: TGTGCCAGCAGTGACGGCAGGGGGCCAACAGATACGCAGTATTTT. Amino acid sequence: CASSDGRGPTDTQYF.